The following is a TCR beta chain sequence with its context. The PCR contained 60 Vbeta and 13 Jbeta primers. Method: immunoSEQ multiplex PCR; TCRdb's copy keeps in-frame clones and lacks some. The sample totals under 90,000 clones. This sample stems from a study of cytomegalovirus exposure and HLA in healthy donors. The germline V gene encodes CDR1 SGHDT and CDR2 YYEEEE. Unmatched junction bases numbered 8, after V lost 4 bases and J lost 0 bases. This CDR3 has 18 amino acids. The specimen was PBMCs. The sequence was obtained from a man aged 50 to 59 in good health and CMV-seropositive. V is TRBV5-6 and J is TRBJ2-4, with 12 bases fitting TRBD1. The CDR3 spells CASSLLRDRGQAKNIQYF. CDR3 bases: TGTGCCAGCAGCCTCCTACGGGACAGGGGGCAAGCCAAAAACATTCAGTACTTC.